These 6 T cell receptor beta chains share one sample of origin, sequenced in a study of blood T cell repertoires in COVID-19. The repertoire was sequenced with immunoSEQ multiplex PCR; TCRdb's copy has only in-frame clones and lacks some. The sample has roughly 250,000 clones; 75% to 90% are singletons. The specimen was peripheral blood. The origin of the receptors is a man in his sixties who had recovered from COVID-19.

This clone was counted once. The CDR3 protein is CASSETGVSEKLFF. CDR3 sequence (DNA): TGTGCCAGCAGTGAGACGGGGGTTTCTGAAAAACTGTTTTTT. The V and J genes are TRBV6-1 and TRBJ1-4; perhaps TRBD1 as D (5 bases). Germline-derived CDR1 and CDR2 are MNHNS and SASEGT. The CDR3 has 14 residues. V dropped 3 bases and J dropped 7 bases, with 12 bases sitting between them.

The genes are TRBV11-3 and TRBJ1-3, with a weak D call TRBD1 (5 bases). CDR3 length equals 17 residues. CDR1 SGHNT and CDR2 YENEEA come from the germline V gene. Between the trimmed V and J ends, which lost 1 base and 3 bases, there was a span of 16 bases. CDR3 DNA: TGTGCCAGCAGCTTAGGGGGTAGAGTTAGGGGTGGAAACACCATATATTTT. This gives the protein CASSLGGRVRGGNTIYF.

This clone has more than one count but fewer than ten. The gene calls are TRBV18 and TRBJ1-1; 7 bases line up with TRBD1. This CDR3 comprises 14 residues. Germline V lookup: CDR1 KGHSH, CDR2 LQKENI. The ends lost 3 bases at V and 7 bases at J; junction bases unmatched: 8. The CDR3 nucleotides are TGTGCCAGCTCACCCCGGGACAGCAGTGGTGAAGCTTTCTTT. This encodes CASSPRDSSGEAFF. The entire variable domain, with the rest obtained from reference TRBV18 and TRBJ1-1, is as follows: NAGVMQNPRHLVRRRGQEARLRCSPMKGHSHVYWYRQLPEEGLKFMVYLQKENIIDESGMPKERFSAEFPKEGPSILRIQQVVRGDSAAYFCASSPRDSSGEAFFGQGTRLTVV.

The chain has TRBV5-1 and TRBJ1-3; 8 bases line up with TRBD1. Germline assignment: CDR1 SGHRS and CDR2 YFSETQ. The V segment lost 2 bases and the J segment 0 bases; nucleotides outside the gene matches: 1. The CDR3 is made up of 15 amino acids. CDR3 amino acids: CASSFTGGSGNTIYF. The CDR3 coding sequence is TGCGCCAGCAGCTTTACAGGGGGCTCTGGAAACACCATATATTTT.

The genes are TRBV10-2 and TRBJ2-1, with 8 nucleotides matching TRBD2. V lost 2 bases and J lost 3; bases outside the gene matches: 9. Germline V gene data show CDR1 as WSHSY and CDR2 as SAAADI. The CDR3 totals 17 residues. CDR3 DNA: TGCGCCAGCAGTGAGAGGTCGACGGGGGGGTACTACAATGAGCAGTTCTTC. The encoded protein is CASSERSTGGYYNEQFF.

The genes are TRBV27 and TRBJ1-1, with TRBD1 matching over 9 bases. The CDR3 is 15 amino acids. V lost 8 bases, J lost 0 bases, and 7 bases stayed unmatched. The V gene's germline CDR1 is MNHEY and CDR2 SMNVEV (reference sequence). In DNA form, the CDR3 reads TGTGCCAGCGGCCGGACAGGGGTAATGAACACTGAAGCTTTCTTT. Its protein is CASGRTGVMNTEAFF.